Presented here are 17 T cell receptor beta chains from one specimen sequenced in a study of blood T cell repertoires in COVID-19 (dated by TCRdb to 2019 to 2021). Libraries were made using the immunoSEQ multiplex PCR assay. TCRdb's version of the immuneACCESS table is confined to in-frame rearrangements and falls short of the full clone set. An unresolved V gene accounts for under half of the shortfall where checked; the remainder is of unknown origin. The sample includes about 120,000 clones, with 70% to 85% observed a single time. Of the sample, approximately 4.9% is held by the ten largest clones. Sequenced: peripheral blood. These receptor sequences come from an older woman with acute or convalescent COVID-19.

A single count supports this clone. The CDR3 region is CASSPTLRRGETQYF. The CDR3 DNA reads TGTGCCAGCAGCCCCACCCTTAGGCGAGGCGAGACCCAGTACTTC. This chain connects TRBV11-3 to TRBJ2-5; D not certain. CDR1 and CDR2 from the germline V gene are SGHNT and YENEEA. Trimming took 5 bases from V and 5 from J, leaving 18 bases between them. CDR3 size: 15 residues.

This chain joins TRBV7-6 and TRBJ2-3; 8 bases align to TRBD1. Trimming took 5 bases from V and 0 from J; bases not matched to a gene: 4. Germline CDR1 is SGHVS and CDR2 is FNYEAQ. The CDR3 runs 15 residues. CDR3 DNA sequence: TGTGCCAGCAGCCAAAGGACAGGGAGCACAGATACGCAGTATTTT. This translates into CASSQRTGSTDTQYF.

With regard to this clone: Other DNA sequences of this sample code for an identical CDR3. V gene TRBV18 combines with J gene TRBJ1-6; TRBD1 aligns across 10 bases. The CDR3 has 16 residues. J was trimmed by 6 bases and V by 3 bases; bases with no gene match: 5. The germline V gene has CDR1 KGHSH and CDR2 LQKENI. Here the CDR3 reads CASSPSGTGVNSPLHF. CDR3 in DNA: TGTGCCAGCTCACCCTCCGGGACAGGGGTTAATTCACCCCTCCACTTT.

The V and J genes are TRBV14 and TRBJ1-6, with unresolved D. Trimming took off 4 bases at V and 10 bases at J, with 8 bases between the two ends. This CDR3 comprises 12 residues. From germline, CDR1 is SGHDN and CDR2 FVKESK. The CDR3: CASSLGRSPLHF. The CDR3 region has the DNA TGTGCCAGCAGCCTGGGGAGATCACCCCTCCACTTT.

This chain joins TRBV9 and TRBJ2-3, with 9 bases lining up with TRBD2. The germline CDR1 and CDR2 sequences are SGDLS and YYNGEE. This CDR3 comprises 16 residues. The ends lost 2 bases at V and 5 bases at J; junction bases unmatched: 9. DNA of the CDR3: TGTGCCAGCAGCGTTAGCCTAGCGGGGAGGGGAGATACGCAGTATTTT. Protein sequence: CASSVSLAGRGDTQYF.

V gene TRBV5-5 combines with J gene TRBJ1-1; 9 bases are a match to TRBD1. The junction had 7 bases not matched to a gene; V was cut back by 4 bases and J by 3 bases. Germline V gene sequence: CDR1 SGHKS, CDR2 YYEKEE (reference sequence). CDR3 length: 15 residues. The CDR3 reads CASSGGTGWDTEAFF. The CDR3 coding sequence is TGTGCCAGCAGCGGAGGGACAGGGTGGGACACTGAAGCTTTCTTT.

V is TRBV6-1 and J is TRBJ2-1, with a tentative D call TRBD2 (5 bases). The CDR3 spans 14 residues. V was shortened by 2 bases and J by 9 bases, with 14 bases between the two germline ends. Germline assignment: CDR1 MNHNS and CDR2 SASEGT. CDR3 sequence reads: CASSELPGLGEQFF. DNA of the CDR3: TGTGCCAGCAGTGAATTGCCGGGGTTGGGTGAGCAGTTCTTC.

The V call is TRBV20-1, the J call TRBJ1-2; D perhaps matches TRBD1 (6 bases). The CDR3 runs 11 residues. The germline V gene encodes CDR1 DFQATT and CDR2 SNEGSKA (reference sequence). The germline V and J ends were trimmed by 6 bases and 9 bases, with 14 bases remaining between them. The CDR3 spells CSAWTAGSYTF. In DNA form, the CDR3 reads TGCAGTGCGTGGACAGCGGGGAGCTACACCTTC.

Only one count was recorded for this clone. This rearrangement joins TRBV11-3 to TRBJ2-1, with TRBD1 matching 7 bases. There are 15 residues in the CDR3. Trimming took 3 bases from V and 6 from J; bases not matched to a gene: 8. Germline lookup yields CDR1 SGHNT and CDR2 YENEEA. The CDR3 loop reads CASSLHTGVSNEQFF. The CDR3 DNA follows: TGTGCCAGCAGCTTGCACACAGGGGTCTCCAATGAGCAGTTCTTC.

J is TRBJ1-4 and V is TRBV7-8, with D possibly being TRBD1 (6 bases). CDR1 is SGHVS and CDR2 is FQNEAQ in the germline V gene. With 5 bases removed from V and 8 bases from J, the gap between germline ends came to 15 bases. This CDR3 spans 14 amino acids. The chain's CDR3 is CASSTVTGHEKLFF. The CDR3 DNA sequence: TGTGCCAGCAGCACCGTTACAGGGCACGAAAAACTGTTTTTT. The full variable domain, with the rest looked up from reference TRBV7-8 and TRBJ1-4, is GAGVSQSPRYKVAKRGQDVALRCDPISGHVSLFWYQQALGQGPEFLTYFQNEAQLDKSGLPSDRFFAERPEGSVSTLKIQRTQQEDSAVYLCASSTVTGHEKLFFGSGTQLSVL.

This rearrangement joins TRBV10-2 to TRBJ2-2; 8 nucleotides line up with TRBD1. Germline CDR1 reads WSHSY; CDR2 reads SAAADI. J gave up 8 bases and V 3 bases, and 14 bases lay outside the gene matches. The CDR3 has 17 amino acids. Written as DNA, the CDR3 is TGCGCCAGCAGTGATTTCAGGGGGCGACCCGTCGGGGGGGAGCTGTTTTTT. Protein product: CASSDFRGRPVGGELFF.

The genes are TRBV5-1 and TRBJ2-7; the D gene is possibly TRBD1 (6 bases). This CDR3 comprises 14 residues. CDR1 and CDR2 (germline): SGHRS, YFSETQ. V dropped 4 bases and J dropped 1 base, with 12 bases sitting between them. This CDR3 reads CASSGFQGSYEQYF. The CDR3 DNA is TGCGCCAGCAGCGGATTTCAGGGGTCCTACGAGCAGTACTTC.

This clone was counted a few times. The CDR3 loop reads CASSLDRGTTEAFF. The CDR3 DNA reads as TGTGCCAGCAGCTTGGACAGGGGAACAACTGAAGCTTTCTTT. The rearrangement uses TRBV11-2 and TRBJ1-1, with 9 bases fitting TRBD1. Germline values: CDR1 SGHAT, CDR2 FQNNGV. Trimming removed 3 bases from V and 5 bases from J; junction bases left unmatched: 4. This CDR3 spans 14 amino acids. Together with reference TRBV11-2 and TRBJ1-1, the CDR3 gives the full variable domain: EAGVAQSPRYKIIEKRQSVAFWCNPISGHATLYWYQQILGQGPKLLIQFQNNGVVDDSQLPKDRFSAERLKGVDSTLKIQPAKLEDSAVYLCASSLDRGTTEAFFGQGTRLTVV.

Only a few counts were recorded for this clone. This rearrangement joins TRBV6-2 or TRBV6-3 to TRBJ1-2; 9 bases fit TRBD1. Germline CDR1 reads MNHEY; CDR2 reads SVGEGT. Trimming at V came to 5 bases and at J to 4 bases, leaving 11 bases not matched to a gene. The CDR3 consists of 16 residues. CDR3 coding DNA: TGTGCCAGCAGTCAATCCGGGACAGGGACTGGCTATGGCTACACCTTC. Translation: CASSQSGTGTGYGYTF.

To note about this clone: The identical CDR3 is also encoded by other nucleotide sequences in the sample. The chain employs TRBV7-9 and TRBJ1-1; D not certain. V gave up 5 bases and J gave up 1 base, with 8 bases separating them. The germline gives CDR1 SEHNR, CDR2 FQNEAQ (reference sequence). This CDR3 comprises 13 residues. The CDR3 sequence: CASSRTGNTEAFF. DNA for the CDR3: TGTGCCAGCAGCCGCACGGGGAACACTGAAGCTTTCTTT. Full variable domain (remainder filled in from reference TRBV7-9 and TRBJ1-1): DTGVSQNPRHKITKRGQNVTFRCDPISEHNRLYWYRQTLGQGPEFLTYFQNEAQLEKSRLLSDRFSAERPKGSFSTLEIQRTEQGDSAMYLCASSRTGNTEAFFGQGTRLTVV.

This clone was observed once. V is TRBV3-1 (or the pseudogene TRBV3-2) and J is TRBJ2-2; 8 bases are shared with TRBD1. Germline V gene lookup returns CDR1 LGHDT and CDR2 YNNKEL (reference sequence). The J segment lost 2 bases and the V segment lost 1 base, leaving 6 bases of the junction unmatched. The CDR3 consists of 17 residues. CDR3 DNA: TGTGCCAGCAGCCAAGGCACAGGGGGTGACAACACCGGGGAGCTGTTTTTT. It specifies CASSQGTGGDNTGELFF.

The chain links TRBV4-3 to TRBJ2-5; 11 bases fit TRBD1. In germline, CDR1 is LGHNA, CDR2 YSLEER. The CDR3 has 17 amino acids. The ends lost 0 bases at V and 6 bases at J; junction bases unmatched: 9. The CDR3 loop reads CASSQDSGQGGVKTQYF. The CDR3 nucleotides are TGCGCCAGCAGCCAAGATTCGGGACAGGGGGGCGTCAAGACCCAGTACTTC.